This T cell receptor beta chain was sequenced for a study of Ad26.COV2.S vaccination and SARS-CoV-2 variants. Study-level information: Administration of Ad26.COV2.S was intramuscular, either once or twice 56 days apart.

Treatment defined: around 19 received Ad26.COV2.S at low or high dose, single or two shots; five or six received placebo; per-sample allocation not given. Samples analyzed were those drawn on day 63 after the first vaccine or placebo injection. This Boston cohort included adults aged 18-55 years. V lost 3 bases and J 2 bases, leaving 13 bases between the germline ends. The length of the CDR3 is 15 residues. The V gene's germline CDR1 is PRHDT and CDR2 FYEKMQ (reference sequence). Profiled with immunoSEQ multiplex PCR; TCRdb holds only in-frame clones, not every one. This repertoire shows about 250,000 clones, 70% to 90% found once; its top ten account for about 3.5%. On this clone: Its antigen is currently unknown.

The study, taken as a whole, reports: Reportedly, spike-specific CD8+ and CD4+ T cell responses achieved substantial breadth once vaccination had taken place. Vaccinees showed greater spike-specific TCR breadth than placebo recipients.

This clonotype originated in a person between 18 and 59 years old who received the Ad26.COV2.S COVID-19 vaccine or a placebo. The chain links TRBV13 to TRBJ2-5; D is perhaps TRBD2 (6 bases). Sequenced material: peripheral blood, taken in a trial of Ad26.COV2.S vaccine versus placebo. The CDR3 region has the DNA TGTGCCAGCAGCTTCCGGCTAGCGCAACAAGAGACCCAGTACTTC. Its translation: CASSFRLAQQETQYF.